This T cell receptor (beta chain) originates from a study of molecular identifiers for immune sequencing clone quantification. Study as a whole: In replicates, the authors split RNA from approximately 20,000 or 98,000 naive CD8 cells five ways and sequenced four.

The authors built bulk TCR libraries by previously described methods with listed TCR primers. TCRdb recomputed calls from the PCR reads with MiXCR, one row per CDR3 protein. The data contain under 600,000 distinct CDR3 sequences, around 23% of them singletons. About this clonotype: At one boundary the junction diverges from the germline segment, which might be a read error.

The CDR3 is 13 residues long. Germline values: CDR1 LGHNA, CDR2 YSLEER. V is TRBV4-3 and J is TRBJ2-7; no definite D call. This receptor was obtained from a human donor in good health. Some libraries in this study had Jurkat cell RNA spiked in. The sample consisted of naive CD8+ T cells from blood, with Jurkat cell RNA spiked in. Regarding subset: FACS-sorted CD8+CD4-CCR7+CD45RA+ naive T cells. The CDR3 sequence is CASSQDFGYEQCF. CDR3 coding DNA: TGCGCCAGCAGCCAAGATTTTGGTTACGAGCAGTGCTTC.